This T cell receptor beta chain was recorded in a study of esophageal squamous cell carcinoma under preoperative chemotherapy. The V gene's germline CDR1 is MNHNS and CDR2 SASEGT. The CDR3 extends over 14 amino acids. TCRdb re-called the PCR reads through MiXCR, storing one row per CDR3 protein. The profile shows 30,000 to 35,000 distinct CDR3 sequences, 40% to 65% of them singletons. Time point indicated: after preoperative PTX-NDP chemotherapy. The chain links TRBV6-1 to TRBJ2-3; 9 bases are a match to TRBD2. This specimen was collected from a patient given preoperative chemotherapy. The origin of this receptor is a human donor with esophageal squamous cell carcinoma. The donor label of this sample is uncertain. The CDR3 DNA follows: TGTGCGGGCAGTGGGGGACTAGCCCTCGAGACGCAGTATTTT. The encoded protein is CAGSGGLALETQYF.